This passage covers 30 T cell receptor beta chains from one sample sequenced in a study of cytomegalovirus exposure and HLA in healthy donors. The PCR employed 60 Vbeta primers together with 13 Jbeta primers. Generated by immunoSEQ multiplex PCR, the TCRdb table keeps only in-frame clones and is missing some. The sample lists around 94,000 clones, about 74% occurring once. The sequenced material came from PBMCs. The source is a male donor in good health and CMV-seropositive.

This sequence joins TRBV28 and TRBJ1-1; D call uncertain. V gave up 5 bases and J gave up 7 bases, with 11 bases separating them. The CDR3 spans 12 residues. Germline loops: CDR1 MDHEN, CDR2 SYDVKM. The CDR3, as DNA: TGTGCCAGCAGTACGCCCCGGGGTGAAGCTTTCTTT. This codes for CASSTPRGEAFF.

The chain recombines TRBV10-3 with TRBJ1-2; TRBD1 is a possible D gene (6 bases). V lost 6 bases to trimming and J lost 7 bases, with 24 bases between them. Germline assignment: CDR1 ENHRY and CDR2 SYGVKD. The CDR3 totals 16 residues. The CDR3 sequence: CAIRNPGQEVQSGYTF. The CDR3, as DNA: TGTGCCATCAGAAACCCGGGACAAGAAGTCCAGTCTGGCTACACCTTC.

This clone occurred a few times. The chain couples TRBV7-2 to TRBJ1-2; no definite D call. This CDR3 is 15 amino acids long. V gave up 5 bases and J gave up 2 bases, with 15 bases separating them. The germline gives CDR1 SGHTA, CDR2 FQGNSA. The CDR3 loop reads CASSPNEARNYGYTF. The CDR3 DNA is TGTGCCAGCAGCCCCAACGAGGCGAGAAACTATGGCTACACCTTC.

V gene TRBV7-9 combines with J gene TRBJ1-1, with a weak D call TRBD1 (6 bases). V was shortened by 5 bases and J by 1 base, with 11 bases between the two germline ends. The germline V gene encodes CDR1 SEHNR and CDR2 FQNEAQ (reference sequence). The CDR3 runs 14 residues. CDR3 protein: CASSPGTPNTEAFF. The CDR3 region has the DNA TGTGCCAGCAGCCCTGGGACACCGAACACTGAAGCTTTCTTT.

This sequence joins TRBV15 and TRBJ2-6; weak D call: TRBD1 (6 bases). The V end was cut by 1 base, the J end by 4 bases, with 11 bases between. This CDR3 region has 16 residues. Germline V lookup: CDR1 LNHNV, CDR2 YYDKDF (reference sequence). DNA for the CDR3: TGTGCCACCAGCAGAGCGCAGGGGTCCGGGGCCAACGTCCTGACTTTC. Translating it yields CATSRAQGSGANVLTF.

The chain uses TRBV19 and TRBJ2-1, with TRBD2 identical over 7 bases. With V trimmed by 7 bases and J by 5 bases, 11 bases remained unmatched. Germline CDR1 is LNHDA and CDR2 is SQIVND (reference sequence). This CDR3 spans 15 amino acids. The CDR3 region has the DNA TGTGCCAGTAATCGCGGGAGATCCTCAGACAATGAGCAGTTCTTC. Protein: CASNRGRSSDNEQFF.

This clone was seen only a few times. The chain recombines TRBV11-2 with TRBJ2-2; 7 positions agree with TRBD1. The CDR3 has 18 residues. V lost 3 bases, J lost 1 base, and 11 bases stayed unmatched. Germline V CDR1 and CDR2: SGHAT, FQNNGV. CDR3 DNA sequence: TGTGCCAGCAGCTTCCCTCGGGACAGTGGAAAGAACACCGGGGAGCTGTTTTTT. It translates to CASSFPRDSGKNTGELFF.

This chain links TRBV6-5 with TRBJ1-4; D unresolved. The CDR3 loop spans 12 amino acids. Germline lookup yields CDR1 MNHEY and CDR2 SVGAGI. Trimming pared 5 bases from V and 7 bases from J, leaving 8 bases between. CDR3 loop: CASSEAVEKLFF. The CDR3 DNA sequence: TGTGCCAGCAGTGAGGCTGTTGAAAAACTGTTTTTT.

The genes are TRBV7-2 and TRBJ2-5; TRBD2 matches 7 bases. The DNA end is more similar to TRBJ2-7, so the J call may be wrong. This CDR3 is 15 amino acids long. CDR1 is SGHTA and CDR2 is FQGNSA in the germline V gene. CDR3 residues: CASSLVAGEEDEQYF. The DNA of the CDR3 is TGTGCCAGCAGCTTAGTCGCGGGAGAGGAGGACGAGCAGTACTTC.

The chain couples TRBV5-1 to TRBJ1-3, with D tentatively TRBD1 (5 bases). This CDR3 spans 16 amino acids. From germline, CDR1 is SGHRS and CDR2 YFSETQ. Trimming removed 3 bases at V and 0 bases at J, with 13 bases between. The CDR3 reads CASSSTGLNSGNTIYF. The DNA of the CDR3 is TGCGCCAGCAGCTCCACAGGCCTAAACTCTGGAAACACCATATATTTT.

This chain links TRBV28 with TRBJ1-1, with D tentatively TRBD1 (5 bases). Germline-derived CDR1 and CDR2 are MDHEN and SYDVKM. V was pared by 5 bases and J by 0 bases, with 10 bases between. This CDR3 spans 14 amino acids. In nucleotides, the CDR3 is TGTGCCAGCAGTCAAAAGACAGTGAACACTGAAGCTTTCTTT. Translating gives CASSQKTVNTEAFF.

V gene TRBV5-1 combines with J gene TRBJ2-3; TRBD2 matches at 7 bases. The V gene end was trimmed by 2 bases and the J gene end by 7 bases; junction bases not matched to a gene: 4. The CDR3 is 13 amino acids. CDR1 and CDR2 from the germline V gene are SGHRS and YFSETQ. CDR3 in amino acids: CASSFWSGNTQYF. The CDR3 DNA is TGCGCCAGCAGCTTCTGGAGCGGGAATACGCAGTATTTT.

The J gene is TRBJ2-7, the V gene TRBV15; D unresolved. In germline, CDR1 is LNHNV, CDR2 YYDKDF (reference sequence). V was cut by 0 bases and J by 9 bases, with 9 bases left in between. The CDR3 consists of 12 residues. This CDR3 is CATSRDQTSQYF. The CDR3 bases are TGTGCCACCAGCAGAGATCAGACTTCGCAGTACTTC.

The chain links TRBV9 to TRBJ1-1, with 10 bases lining up with TRBD1. From germline, CDR1 is SGDLS and CDR2 YYNGEE. The CDR3 length is 16 residues. V dropped 3 bases and J dropped 3; count of bases not matched to a gene: 8. The DNA of the CDR3 is TGTGCCAGCAGCGCACGAAGGACAGGGGGGGACACTGAAGCTTTCTTT. This sequence encodes CASSARRTGGDTEAFF.

The chain's CDR3 is CASSRERDYNEQFF. The CDR3 nucleotides read TGTGCCAGCAGCAGAGAGCGGGACTACAATGAGCAGTTCTTC. The J gene is TRBJ2-1, the V gene TRBV11-3; 7 bases fit TRBD2. With V trimmed by 5 bases and J by 3 bases, 4 bases remained unmatched. The CDR3 runs to 14 residues. Germline V gene sequence: CDR1 SGHNT, CDR2 YENEEA.

This clone is a singleton in its sample. This chain connects TRBV5-1 to TRBJ2-5; 8 nucleotides align to TRBD1. The DNA end is more similar to TRBJ2-7, so the J call may be wrong. The CDR3 consists of 18 residues. Looked up from germline, CDR1 is SGHRS and CDR2 is YFSETQ. The CDR3 coding sequence is TGCGCCAGCAGCTATTCTCCCGGTAAGGGGACAGGAGGCTACGAGCAGTACTTC. It translates to CASSYSPGKGTGGYEQYF.

This clone was seen more than once but under ten times. The rearrangement links TRBV19 to TRBJ2-4; D unresolved. Trimming stripped 7 bases from V and 2 bases from J, with 9 bases between. Germline V gene data show CDR1 as LNHDA and CDR2 as SQIVND (reference sequence). This CDR3 comprises 13 residues. CDR3 coding DNA: TGTGCCAGTAAGGCGGCCTCCAAAAACATTCAGTACTTC. Its translation: CASKAASKNIQYF.

V and J are TRBV18 and TRBJ1-2, with TRBD1 identical over 11 bases. The germline gives CDR1 KGHSH, CDR2 LQKENI. The CDR3 contains 17 residues. V shed 2 bases, J shed 4 bases, and the junction held 9 bases outside the gene matches. The chain's CDR3 is CASSPSFRDRGTYGYTF. CDR3 DNA: TGTGCCAGCTCACCATCGTTCCGGGACAGGGGGACCTATGGCTACACCTTC.

The gene calls are TRBV10-2 and TRBJ1-2; D not certain. The CDR3 is 15 residues long. Deletions cut 6 bases from V and 7 bases from J, with 21 bases between. CDR1 and CDR2 (germline): WSHSY, SAAADI. The CDR3 protein is CASSAKLPQVGGYTF. As DNA, the CDR3 is TGCGCCAGCAGCGCCAAACTTCCCCAAGTTGGTGGCTACACCTTC.

The rearrangement uses TRBV15 and TRBJ2-5; D might be TRBD1 (6 bases). Germline V gene lookup returns CDR1 LNHNV and CDR2 YYDKDF (reference sequence). The CDR3 covers 15 residues. The V end was cut by 1 base, the J end by 5 bases, with 14 bases between. CDR3 bases: TGTGCCACCAGCAGAGGATTGGGGGCCGGGGAGACCCAGTACTTC. This translates into CATSRGLGAGETQYF.

This clone turned up a few times. The gene calls are TRBV4-2 and TRBJ2-5; 8 nucleotides agree with TRBD2. The tail of the sequence fits TRBJ2-7 better, so the J call may be wrong. The CDR3 runs to 16 residues. The germline V gene encodes CDR1 LGHNA and CDR2 YNFKEQ. As DNA, the CDR3 is TGTGCCAGCAGCCCTGGACTAGCTAGGGTTCGGTACGAGCAGTACTTC. This encodes CASSPGLARVRYEQYF.

In this sample, this clone turned up once. V usage is TRBV7-2 and J usage is TRBJ2-3, with 8 bases that match TRBD2. Trimming took 0 bases from V and 5 from J; bases not matched to a gene: 4. CDR1 is SGHTA and CDR2 is FQGNSA in the germline V gene. This CDR3 contains 15 residues. As DNA, the CDR3 is TGTGCCAGCAGCTTAGCGGCGGGAGGATTAGATACGCAGTATTTT. Protein product: CASSLAAGGLDTQYF.

This chain uses TRBV7-2 with TRBJ1-5; perhaps TRBD1 as D (5 bases). The germline V gene encodes CDR1 SGHTA and CDR2 FQGNSA. Trimming removed 3 bases from V and 3 bases from J, with 9 bases in between. This CDR3 has 14 residues. CDR3 in amino acids: CASSFSRDNQPQHF. CDR3 bases: TGTGCCAGCAGCTTTAGCAGGGACAATCAGCCCCAGCATTTT.

This clone appeared once. The germline gene is not matched at one end of the junction; a read error may be the cause. V is TRBV7-9 and J is TRBJ1-1; 10 bases match TRBD1. The length of the CDR3 is 15 residues. Germline V CDR1 and CDR2: SEHNR, FQNEAQ (reference sequence). CDR3 nucleotide sequence: TGTTCCAGCAGCCCCGACAGGGGGCCGACGACTGAAGCTTTCTTT. Protein: CSSSPDRGPTTEAFF.

The V gene is TRBV7-8, the J gene TRBJ1-4; tentatively, D is TRBD1 (6 bases). Germline V gives CDR1 SGHVS, CDR2 FQNEAQ. The V end was cut by 5 bases, the J end by 4 bases, with 14 bases between. The CDR3 has 15 residues. CDR3 sequence (DNA): TGTGCCAGCAGCCTACAGGGCCGTCGTAATGAAAAACTGTTTTTT. Translated, it gives CASSLQGRRNEKLFF.

The chain is built from TRBV28 and TRBJ2-2; weak D call: TRBD2 (6 bases). This CDR3 spans 15 amino acids. The germline gives CDR1 MDHEN, CDR2 SYDVKM. V lost 6 bases and J 8 bases, leaving 19 bases between the germline ends. The CDR3 DNA reads as TGTGCCAGCAGCTCGGGACTCTCCCCCGCGGGGGAGCTGTTTTTT. It codes for CASSSGLSPAGELFF.

The V call is TRBV28, the J call TRBJ2-7; weak D call: TRBD1 (5 bases). Germline V gene sequence: CDR1 MDHEN, CDR2 SYDVKM. V shed 3 bases and J shed 9 bases, with 15 bases lying between them. The CDR3 length is 13 residues. The CDR3 nucleotides are TGTGCCAGCAGTTTCCCCGACAGTTTTGCGCAGTACTTC. Its protein is CASSFPDSFAQYF.

V is TRBV7-8 and J is TRBJ1-1, with a weak D call TRBD1 (6 bases). The CDR3 length is 13 residues. The V and J ends lost 4 bases and 1 base respectively, with 7 bases between them. In germline, CDR1 is SGHVS, CDR2 FQNEAQ. CDR3 amino acids: CASSWTENTEAFF. Written as DNA, the CDR3 is TGTGCCAGCAGCTGGACAGAGAACACTGAAGCTTTCTTT.

The J gene is TRBJ2-2, the V gene TRBV20-1; 8 bases line up with TRBD2. CDR3 length: 11 amino acids. The germline gives CDR1 DFQATT, CDR2 SNEGSKA (reference sequence). Germline trimming cut 6 bases from V and 11 bases from J; bases unmatched to any gene: 5. The CDR3 here is CSATGGGELFF. The CDR3 DNA sequence: TGCAGTGCAACCGGGGGGGGCGAGCTGTTTTTT.

This clone came up a few times. The chain joins TRBV28 to TRBJ1-5; a weak D match, TRBD1 (6 bases). CDR3 length: 15 amino acids. Germline V gene lookup returns CDR1 MDHEN and CDR2 SYDVKM. The V gene lost 1 base and the J gene lost 7 bases, with 14 bases spanning the gap. CDR3 in DNA: TGTGCCAGCAGTTTATATGCAGGGGAAGGACAGCCCCAGCATTTT. Translation: CASSLYAGEGQPQHF.